These 16 T cell receptor beta chains were all obtained from the same sample, sequenced in a study of blood T cell repertoires in COVID-19. Clones were sequenced by immunoSEQ multiplex PCR, and TCRdb holds only the in-frame ones, with some missing. In the table there are approximately 170,000 clones, approximately 84% of which are singletons. Material: PBMCs or T cells enriched from blood (not recorded which). These receptors originate from a woman aged 25 to 45 who had recovered from COVID-19.

The chain is built from TRBV20-1 and TRBJ1-5; D call uncertain. Trimming removed 3 bases from V and 4 bases from J, with 10 bases in between. CDR3 size: 13 residues. CDR1 DFQATT and CDR2 SNEGSKA come from the germline V gene (reference sequence). CDR3 residues: CSASWQINQPQHF. The CDR3 DNA reads as TGCAGTGCTAGTTGGCAGATAAATCAGCCCCAGCATTTT.

The table lists this clone with a few counts. The rearrangement uses TRBV7-5 and TRBJ1-1. TRBV7-5 represents a pseudogene. The CDR3 has 12 residues. The CDR3 sequence is CARSEEAPEAFF. The CDR3 nucleotides are TGTGCCAGAAGCGAAGAGGCGCCTGAAGCTTTCTTT.

The chain uses TRBV5-1 and TRBJ2-1; D is possibly TRBD2 (7 bases). CDR1 is SGHRS, CDR2 YFSETQ, per germline. The CDR3 sequence is 17 residues long. V lost 2 bases to trimming and J lost 4 bases, with 19 bases between them. The CDR3 reads CASSFGGQGLRYNEQFF. CDR3 bases: TGCGCCAGCAGCTTCGGGGGGCAGGGACTCCGGTACAATGAGCAGTTCTTC.

This clone was seen a single time. The J gene is TRBJ1-2, the V gene TRBV27, with 10 bases lining up with TRBD1. V was clipped by 9 bases and J by 5 bases; unmatched bases: 9. The CDR3 contains 14 residues. Looked up from germline, CDR1 is MNHEY and CDR2 is SMNVEV (reference sequence). The CDR3 protein is CASRSPGQGYGYTF. CDR3 coding DNA: TGTGCCAGTAGGAGTCCGGGACAGGGGTATGGCTACACCTTC.

This clone occurred a few times. The chain is built from TRBV18 and TRBJ1-2, with TRBD1 as a possible D gene (5 bases). Germline V gives CDR1 KGHSH, CDR2 LQKENI. Trimming shortened V by 3 bases and J by 4 bases, and 21 bases separated the two germline ends. The CDR3 runs to 17 residues. The CDR3 here is CASSPEAQVVTFYGYTF. The CDR3 DNA sequence: TGTGCCAGCTCACCCGAGGCACAGGTCGTAACATTCTATGGCTACACCTTC. The entire variable domain, with the rest obtained from reference TRBV18 and TRBJ1-2, is as follows: NAGVMQNPRHLVRRRGQEARLRCSPMKGHSHVYWYRQLPEEGLKFMVYLQKENIIDESGMPKERFSAEFPKEGPSILRIQQVVRGDSAAYFCASSPEAQVVTFYGYTFGSGTRLTVV.

The V call is TRBV11-3, the J call TRBJ1-1; D is unresolved. Trimming pared 2 bases from V and 8 bases from J, leaving 18 bases between. Germline loops: CDR1 SGHNT, CDR2 YENEEA. The length of the CDR3 is 15 residues. DNA of the CDR3: TGTGCCAGCAGCTTATATAGCGGAGAGATATCCGAAGCTTTCTTT. Protein product: CASSLYSGEISEAFF.

This clone was seen once. J is TRBJ2-3 and V is TRBV20-1; weak D call: TRBD2 (5 bases). There are 15 residues in the CDR3. Germline CDR1 and CDR2: DFQATT and SNEGSKA (reference sequence). The V and J ends lost 3 bases and 1 base respectively, with 14 bases between them. The CDR3 protein is CSASPGGPGTDTQYF. DNA for the CDR3: TGCAGTGCTAGTCCCGGCGGGCCCGGCACAGATACGCAGTATTTT.

The chain employs TRBV6-5 and TRBJ2-3; 9 nucleotides agree with TRBD2. The CDR3 is 12 amino acids. Germline V CDR1 and CDR2: MNHEY, SVGAGI. J lost 10 bases, V lost 7 bases, and 6 bases had no gene match. CDR3 coding DNA: TGTGCCAGCATTAATAGCGGGAGTGCGCAGTATTTT. Protein sequence: CASINSGSAQYF.

The V gene is TRBV6-4, the J gene TRBJ2-2; no clear D. CDR1 and CDR2 from the germline V gene are MRHNA and SNTAGT. V lost 2 bases to trimming and J lost 6 bases, with 7 bases between them. This CDR3 region has 13 residues. CDR3 DNA: TGTGCCAGCAGTGACCCCCCTTCCGGGGAGCTGTTTTTT. Amino acid sequence: CASSDPPSGELFF.

The rearrangement links TRBV7-2 to TRBJ2-2; a possible D gene is TRBD2 (6 bases). The germline V gene encodes CDR1 SGHTA and CDR2 FQGNSA. This CDR3 has 16 amino acids. Between the trimmed V and J ends, which lost 5 bases and 1 base, there was a span of 14 bases. CDR3 loop: CASSPRGTLNTGELFF. The CDR3 nucleotides read TGTGCCAGCAGCCCAAGAGGGACTCTGAACACCGGGGAGCTGTTTTTT.

V and J are TRBV3-1 (or the pseudogene TRBV3-2) and TRBJ2-5; 8 nucleotides agree with TRBD2. J was trimmed by 4 bases and V by 0 bases; bases with no gene match: 1. The germline V gene encodes CDR1 LGHDT and CDR2 YNNKEL (reference sequence). The CDR3 loop spans 14 amino acids. As DNA, the CDR3 is TGTGCCAGCAGCCAAGACGGGAGGGGAGAGACCCAGTACTTC. This sequence encodes CASSQDGRGETQYF.

This chain links TRBV7-2 with TRBJ2-7; tentatively, D is TRBD2 (5 bases). Trimming removed 4 bases from V and 2 bases from J, with 15 bases in between. This CDR3 is built from 15 residues. Germline V gene lookup returns CDR1 SGHTA and CDR2 FQGNSA. The CDR3 DNA reads TGTGCCAGCAGCTGGTCCGCGGCCGGGGCCTACGAGCAGTACTTC. Its protein product is CASSWSAAGAYEQYF.

This clone was counted once. This chain connects TRBV18 to TRBJ1-1, with D hard to call. CDR1 and CDR2 (germline): KGHSH, LQKENI. V gave up 2 bases and J gave up 2 bases, with 6 bases separating them. There are 13 residues in the CDR3. The CDR3 region has the DNA TGTGCCAGCTCACCATCTACCAACACTGAAGCTTTCTTT. Translation: CASSPSTNTEAFF.

The rearrangement links TRBV4-1 to TRBJ1-3; no definite D call. Germline assignment: CDR1 MGHRA and CDR2 YSYEKL. The CDR3 totals 15 residues. V lost 1 base to trimming and J lost 0 bases, with 7 bases between them. CDR3 residues: CASSQGTGSGNTIYF. The CDR3 bases are TGCGCCAGCAGCCAAGGGACTGGCTCTGGAAACACCATATATTTT.

V usage is TRBV2 and J usage is TRBJ2-7; 7 nucleotides match TRBD1. CDR3 length equals 13 residues. The germline gives CDR1 SNHLY, CDR2 FYNNEI. V gave up 8 bases and J gave up 2 bases; unmatched junction bases: 6. CDR3 region: CASATGTTYEQYV. The CDR3 bases are TGTGCCAGCGCGACAGGGACCACCTACGAGCAGTACGTC.

This clone was recorded a few times. The chain recombines TRBV10-2 with TRBJ2-2, with D unclear. There are 12 residues in the CDR3. Germline CDR1 and CDR2: WSHSY and SAAADI. The V end lost 4 bases, the J end lost 4 bases, and 4 bases lay between the germline ends. CDR3 in DNA: TGCGCCAGCAGTGGAGTCACCGGGGAGCTGTTTTTT. It is translated as CASSGVTGELFF.